One sample yielded the 10 T cell receptor beta chains listed below, sequenced in a study of shared clonotypes between healthy human individuals. TCRdb's copy holds only in-frame clones and misses some; the assay was immunoSEQ multiplex PCR. The table lists just over 2,000,000 clones, about 95% of them singletons. Naive CD8 cells lacked CD45RO, underwent positive selection for CCR7 and left out terminally differentiated effector memory CD45RA+ cells. The sequencing input was naive CD8+ T cells sorted from blood. The receptors derive from a man aged 18 to 30 in good health.

Comments on this clone: The sample has other DNA sequences that encode this CDR3 too. The J gene is TRBJ2-1, the V gene TRBV9; D gene ambiguous. Trimming cost V 0 bases and J 9 bases, with 4 bases left between them. CDR1 is SGDLS, CDR2 YYNGEE, per germline. The CDR3 length is 11 residues. CDR3 coding DNA: TGTGCCAGCAGCGTAGGGGCTGAGCAGTTCTTC. Translation: CASSVGAEQFF.

V gene TRBV5-1 combines with J gene TRBJ2-3, with 7 bases identical to TRBD1. The V gene's germline CDR1 is SGHRS and CDR2 YFSETQ. Trimming took 0 bases from V and 3 from J; bases not matched to a gene: 1. The CDR3 covers 14 residues. DNA of the CDR3: TGCGCCAGCAGCTTGGTGACAGGGACAGATACGCAGTATTTT. It translates to CASSLVTGTDTQYF. Together with reference TRBV5-1 and TRBJ2-3, the CDR3 gives the full variable domain: KAGVTQTPRYLIKTRGQQVTLSCSPISGHRSVSWYQQTPGQGLQFLFEYFSETQRNKGNFPGRFSGRQFSNSRSEMNVSTLELGDSALYLCASSLVTGTDTQYFGPGTRLTVL.

This clone was seen a handful of times. Other DNA sequences in this sample translate to the same CDR3. This sequence joins TRBV7-6 and TRBJ2-7; D not certain. The CDR3 is made up of 13 amino acids. The germline CDR1 and CDR2 sequences are SGHVS and FNYEAQ. V was clipped by 1 base and J by 1 base, with 5 bases between them. CDR3 sequence (DNA): TGTGCCAGCAGCTTAGACACTTCCTACGAGCAGTACTTC. Protein product: CASSLDTSYEQYF.

This clone was recorded only once. The chain is built from TRBV30 and TRBJ2-1; D gene ambiguous. The CDR3 contains 10 residues. V gave up 2 bases and J gave up 9 bases, with 5 bases separating them. Germline V lookup: CDR1 GTSNPN, CDR2 SVGIG (reference sequence). The CDR3 loop is CAWSHLEQFF. CDR3 coding DNA: TGTGCCTGGAGTCATCTTGAGCAGTTCTTC.

The chain combines TRBV19 with TRBJ2-1, with TRBD2 matching 9 bases. CDR3 length equals 15 residues. Germline CDR1 reads LNHDA; CDR2 reads SQIVND (reference sequence). With V trimmed by 7 bases and J by 0 bases, 4 bases remained unmatched. The CDR3 spells CASTSGTTSYNEQFF. Written as DNA, the CDR3 is TGTGCCAGTACTAGCGGGACGACCTCCTACAATGAGCAGTTCTTC.

The chain carries TRBV7-9 and TRBJ2-2, with D unresolved. Germline V CDR1 and CDR2: SEHNR, FQNEAQ (reference sequence). V was trimmed by 2 bases and J by 4 bases, leaving 14 bases between them. The CDR3 is 16 residues long. This chain's CDR3 is CASSLNPPSLTGELFF. CDR3 bases: TGTGCCAGCAGCTTAAATCCTCCCTCACTCACCGGGGAGCTGTTTTTT. Full variable domain (remainder filled in from reference TRBV7-9 and TRBJ2-2): DTGVSQNPRHKITKRGQNVTFRCDPISEHNRLYWYRQTLGQGPEFLTYFQNEAQLEKSRLLSDRFSAERPKGSFSTLEIQRTEQGDSAMYLCASSLNPPSLTGELFFGEGSRLTVL.

The chain has TRBV18 and TRBJ2-7, with 9 bases identical to TRBD2. With 1 base clipped from V and 8 bases from J, the junction kept 12 bases outside the gene matches. Per the germline V gene, CDR1 is KGHSH and CDR2 is LQKENI. CDR3 length equals 16 residues. The CDR3 DNA reads as TGTGCCAGCTCACCACTAGCGGGAGATCCCGCTAGGAAGCAGTACTTC. This encodes CASSPLAGDPARKQYF. The variable domain in full, completed from reference TRBV18 and TRBJ2-7, reads NAGVMQNPRHLVRRRGQEARLRCSPMKGHSHVYWYRQLPEEGLKFMVYLQKENIIDESGMPKERFSAEFPKEGPSILRIQQVVRGDSAAYFCASSPLAGDPARKQYFGPGTRLTVT.

The J gene is TRBJ1-1, the V gene TRBV12-5; D might be TRBD1 (5 bases). Trimming took 5 bases from V and 8 from J, leaving 18 bases between them. The CDR3 is 14 residues long. Germline loops: CDR1 LGHNT, CDR2 FRNRAP. CDR3 amino acids: CASGLPIGGEEAFF. The CDR3 region has the DNA TGTGCTAGTGGTCTCCCCATCGGGGGTGAGGAAGCTTTCTTT.

The J gene is TRBJ1-6, the V gene TRBV6-4; D remains unclear. Trimming removed 7 bases from V and 0 bases from J, with 16 bases in between. CDR3 size: 17 residues. Per the germline V gene, CDR1 is MRHNA and CDR2 is SNTAGT. For the CDR3, the DNA is TGTGCCAGCATTCGACCGAAACTGAGCTCCTATAATTCACCCCTCCACTTT. Amino acid sequence: CASIRPKLSSYNSPLHF.

The CDR3 coding sequence is TGTGCCAGCAGCTTAGCCCGGTCTGGGGGGAACTCCTACAATGAGCAGTTCTTC. This translates into CASSLARSGGNSYNEQFF. The rearrangement joins TRBV11-2 to TRBJ2-1, with TRBD2 as a possible D gene (6 bases). The CDR3 covers 18 residues. Per germline, CDR1 SGHAT and CDR2 FQNNGV. The V and J ends lost 1 base and 0 bases respectively, with 16 bases between them.